The 13 T cell receptor beta chains given below trace back to one sample, sequenced in a study of T cell changes during pregnancy in multiple sclerosis. TCRdb's copy holds only in-frame clones and misses some; the assay was immunoSEQ multiplex PCR. Of just over 35,000 clones listed, roughly 87% are singletons. This specimen was CD4+ T cells from peripheral blood mononuclear cells, taken after pregnancy. Receptors were obtained from a female donor in good health, enrolled as a control in a pregnancy study.

The V gene is TRBV5-4, the J gene TRBJ2-7; perhaps TRBD1 as D (6 bases). Between the trimmed V and J ends, which lost 4 bases and 0 bases, there was a span of 17 bases. The germline V gene has CDR1 SGHNT and CDR2 YYREEE (reference sequence). CDR3 size: 16 residues. The CDR3 loop reads CASSPKKQGFSYEQYF. The CDR3 DNA is TGTGCCAGCAGCCCAAAAAAACAGGGATTCTCCTACGAGCAGTACTTC.

The rearrangement links TRBV7-2 to TRBJ1-1, with 7 bases fitting TRBD1. V shed 1 base and J 1 base; nucleotides not matched to a gene: 6. The CDR3 is 16 residues long. CDR1 is SGHTA and CDR2 is FQGNSA in the germline V gene. Written as DNA, the CDR3 is TGTGCCAGCAGCTTAGGGAGGACAGGACCGAACACTGAAGCTTTCTTT. This codes for CASSLGRTGPNTEAFF.

The chain joins TRBV7-8 to TRBJ1-1, with a weak D call TRBD1 (6 bases). There are 13 residues in the CDR3. Germline V CDR1 and CDR2: SGHVS, FQNEAQ. The V end lost 7 bases, the J end lost 3 bases, and 12 bases lay between the germline ends. DNA of the CDR3: TGTGCCAGCAAAAAGGACAGTTACACTGAAGCTTTCTTT. Translated: CASKKDSYTEAFF.

This clone occurred once. The rearrangement uses TRBV11-2 and TRBJ2-7, with 7 nucleotides matching TRBD2. This CDR3 region has 15 residues. Per germline, CDR1 SGHAT and CDR2 FQNNGV. V lost 4 bases and J lost 5; bases outside the gene matches: 11. CDR3 nucleotides: TGTGCCAGCAGCTATGGTTGGGAGGGCCAAAACGAGCAGTACTTC. Translated, it gives CASSYGWEGQNEQYF.

This clone was counted a single time. The chain recombines TRBV7-2 with TRBJ1-2; D gene unclear. Trimming took off 2 bases at V and 2 bases at J, with 6 bases between the two ends. Germline V lookup: CDR1 SGHTA, CDR2 FQGNSA. CDR3 length: 13 residues. CDR3 in DNA: TGTGCCAGCAGCTTAAACCAGAACTATGGCTACACCTTC. Encoded protein: CASSLNQNYGYTF.

CDR3 loop: CASSFDRHTDTQYF. DNA of the CDR3: TGTGCCAGCAGCTTCGACAGGCACACAGATACGCAGTATTTT. The chain couples TRBV11-2 to TRBJ2-3; maybe TRBD1 (6 bases). This CDR3 comprises 14 residues. Trimming cost V 3 bases and J 2 bases, with 9 bases left between them. CDR1 is SGHAT and CDR2 is FQNNGV in the germline V gene. The whole variable domain, filled in from reference TRBV11-2 and TRBJ2-3, reads EAGVAQSPRYKIIEKRQSVAFWCNPISGHATLYWYQQILGQGPKLLIQFQNNGVVDDSQLPKDRFSAERLKGVDSTLKIQPAKLEDSAVYLCASSFDRHTDTQYFGPGTRLTVL.

DNA of the CDR3: TGTGCCTGGAGTGTAGGGACTAGAGAGGAGAACGAGCAGTACTTC. Its translation is CAWSVGTREENEQYF. The chain uses TRBV30 and TRBJ2-5, with 8 bases identical to TRBD2. Matching the DNA end better, TRBJ2-7 makes the J call doubtful. The CDR3 spans 15 residues. Germline V gene data show CDR1 as GTSNPN and CDR2 as SVGIG (reference sequence).

This chain joins TRBV27 and TRBJ1-4; TRBD1 matches at 7 bases. CDR3 length: 13 amino acids. Germline assignment: CDR1 MNHEY and CDR2 SMNVEV (reference sequence). J gave up 8 bases and V 5 bases, and 5 bases lay outside the gene matches. CDR3 in DNA: TGTGCCAGCAGTACCCGGGACAGCGAAAAACTGTTTTTT. It translates to CASSTRDSEKLFF. The full variable domain, rest sourced from reference TRBV27 and TRBJ1-4, is EAQVTQNPRYLITVTGKKLTVTCSQNMNHEYMSWYRQDPGLGLRQIYYSMNVEVTDKGDVPEGYKVSRKEKRNFPLILESPSPNQTSLYFCASSTRDSEKLFFGSGTQLSVL.

The chain uses TRBV11-3 and TRBJ2-3; D is possibly TRBD1 (6 bases). The length of the CDR3 is 15 residues. V gave up 1 base and J gave up 2 bases, with 10 bases separating them. Per germline, CDR1 SGHNT and CDR2 YENEEA. CDR3 protein: CASSLADRYTDTQYF. Here the CDR3 DNA reads TGTGCCAGCAGCTTAGCGGACAGATACACAGATACGCAGTATTTT.

The chain uses TRBV4-1 and TRBJ2-7; 7 bases map to TRBD2. From germline, CDR1 is MGHRA and CDR2 YSYEKL. The CDR3 runs to 16 residues. Trimming removed 0 bases from V and 4 bases from J; junction bases left unmatched: 9. DNA for the CDR3: TGCGCCAGCAGCCAAGATTCAGCTAGCGGAGGATACGAGCAGTACTTC. Protein product: CASSQDSASGGYEQYF.

J is TRBJ1-1 and V is TRBV7-9; weak D call: TRBD1 (5 bases). Germline CDR1 reads SEHNR; CDR2 reads FQNEAQ (reference sequence). This CDR3 is 14 amino acids long. The ends were cut back, 3 bases at V and 5 bases at J, with 13 bases in the middle. CDR3 protein: CASSFSGGRTEAFF. The CDR3 DNA follows: TGTGCCAGCAGCTTCAGCGGGGGTCGGACTGAAGCTTTCTTT. Supplemented by reference TRBV7-9 and TRBJ1-1, the full variable domain reads DTGVSQNPRHKITKRGQNVTFRCDPISEHNRLYWYRQTLGQGPEFLTYFQNEAQLEKSRLLSDRFSAERPKGSFSTLEIQRTEQGDSAMYLCASSFSGGRTEAFFGQGTRLTVV.

V gene TRBV5-6 combines with J gene TRBJ2-1; TRBD2 aligns across 8 bases. The CDR3 contains 16 residues. CDR1 and CDR2 (germline): SGHDT, YYEEEE. V was clipped by 5 bases and J by 4 bases; unmatched bases: 11. The CDR3 coding sequence is TGTGCCAGCAGGGGATTTGGCAAGCGGGAGTACAATGAGCAGTTCTTC. Protein sequence: CASRGFGKREYNEQFF.

The chain has TRBV6-5 and TRBJ2-7, with D hard to call. V shed 0 bases and J shed 3 bases, with 6 bases lying between them. Germline values: CDR1 MNHEY, CDR2 SVGAGI. This CDR3 contains 13 residues. CDR3 bases: TGTGCCAGCAGTTACTCGACAAACTACGAGCAGTACTTC. The encoded protein is CASSYSTNYEQYF.